This entry lists 5 T cell receptor beta chains sequenced from one sample in a study of T cells in Graves' hyperthyroidism and ophthalmopathy. Amplified TCR beta CDR3 regions came from RNA transcripts. HTBI primers were employed in a first-round RT-PCR of the TCR CDR3. Via MiXCR, TCRdb re-called the multiplex PCR reads, giving one row per CDR3 protein. In the table there are hundreds of thousands of distinct CDR3 sequences, under 20% of which are singletons. The material sequenced was blood. The receptor set was obtained from a woman aged 50 to 60 with Graves' hyperthyroidism that later progressed to Graves' ophthalmopathy.

This rearrangement joins TRBV6-1 to TRBJ1-1; D is possibly TRBD1 (5 bases). This CDR3 region has 12 residues. Looked up from germline, CDR1 is MNHNS and CDR2 is SASEGT. V dropped 9 bases and J dropped 9 bases, with 17 bases sitting between them. For the CDR3, the DNA is TGTGCCAGTCTACGGGGGGGGGTGCAAGCTTTCTTT. As protein: CASLRGGVQAFF.

This clonotype was seen a few times. This chain uses TRBV2 with TRBJ2-2, with 11 bases identical to TRBD1. Germline V CDR1 and CDR2: SNHLY, FYNNEI. This CDR3 region has 15 residues. V was clipped by 8 bases and J by 5 bases; unmatched bases: 7. CDR3 in DNA: TGTGCCAGCCTGGACAGGGGGCCGGGGACCGGGGAGCTGTTTTTT. It specifies CASLDRGPGTGELFF.

V gene TRBV5-4 combines with J gene TRBJ2-5; perhaps TRBD1 as D (7 bases). V lost 0 bases and J 4 bases, leaving 13 bases between the germline ends. The CDR3 length is 15 residues. Germline CDR1 is SGHNT and CDR2 is YYREEE (reference sequence). This chain's CDR3 is CASSLANRGGETQYF. The CDR3 nucleotides read TGTGCCAGCAGCTTGGCTAACAGGGGAGGAGAGACCCAGTACTTC.

This clonotype appeared many times. The chain recombines TRBV11-2 with TRBJ2-1; weak D call: TRBD2 (6 bases). There are 15 residues in the CDR3. Trimming shortened V by 0 bases and J by 7 bases, and 13 bases separated the two germline ends. Germline V gene lookup returns CDR1 SGHAT and CDR2 FQNNGV. CDR3 sequence (DNA): TGTGCCAGCAGCTTAGATTCAGCGGGTAGAAATGAGCAGTTCTTC. It is translated as CASSLDSAGRNEQFF.

This clonotype has only a few counts. This chain links TRBV18 with TRBJ2-3; D remains unclear. Germline V gene sequence: CDR1 KGHSH, CDR2 LQKENI. CDR3 length: 13 residues. V lost 8 bases to trimming and J lost 1 base, with 10 bases between them. The CDR3 here is CASQDPRTDTQYF. In DNA, the CDR3 is TGTGCCAGCCAAGACCCCCGCACAGATACGCAGTATTTT.